This T cell receptor beta chain comes out of a study of OX40 agonist ivuxolimab in advanced cancers. Only in-frame clones appear in the TCRdb table, and some are missing; sequencing was by immunoSEQ multiplex PCR. This table has about 64,000 clones, 80% appearing once. The sample in question was CD4+ or CD8+ T cells sorted from blood, obtained in a trial of the OX40 agonist ivuxolimab. The clonotype originates from an adult with an advanced solid tumor such as melanoma, head and neck, liver or kidney cancer.

Here the CDR3 reads CASSFSSGAQTGELFF. Here the CDR3 DNA reads TGTGCCAGCAGCTTTTCTAGCGGGGCCCAAACCGGGGAGCTGTTTTTT. The genes are TRBV11-2 and TRBJ2-2, with 9 bases that match TRBD2. The CDR3 runs 16 residues. V gave up 3 bases and J gave up 5 bases; unmatched junction bases: 7. Germline-derived CDR1 and CDR2 are SGHAT and FQNNGV.